These 21 T cell receptor beta chains were sequenced from one sample in a study of blood T cell repertoires in COVID-19. The assay was immunoSEQ multiplex PCR, and TCRdb's table has in-frame clones only and misses some. This sample has about 210,000 clones, with about four fifths found just once. The sequencing input was peripheral blood. The receptors here all came from a woman in her fifties or sixties with active or convalescent COVID-19.

The chain is built from TRBV27 and TRBJ2-7; 8 nucleotides line up with TRBD1. V lost 3 bases to trimming and J lost 3 bases; unmatched junction nucleotides: 16. This CDR3 is built from 18 residues. Per the germline V gene, CDR1 is MNHEY and CDR2 is SMNVEV (reference sequence). This chain's CDR3 is CASSLKTPQGTGFYEQYF. CDR3 DNA sequence: TGTGCCAGCAGTTTGAAGACCCCTCAAGGGACAGGCTTCTACGAGCAGTACTTC.

This chain uses TRBV5-1 with TRBJ1-1; tentatively, D is TRBD1 (5 bases). This CDR3 is built from 15 residues. Between the trimmed V and J ends, which lost 4 bases and 0 bases, there was a span of 13 bases. Germline V gene sequence: CDR1 SGHRS, CDR2 YFSETQ. The DNA of the CDR3 is TGCGCCAGCAGCAGGGACTCAACGGTGAACACTGAAGCTTTCTTT. Translating gives CASSRDSTVNTEAFF.

This chain uses TRBV9 with TRBJ1-4, with D uncertain. CDR3 length: 14 amino acids. CDR1 and CDR2 from the germline V gene are SGDLS and YYNGEE. V was cut by 0 bases and J by 7 bases, with 10 bases left in between. As DNA, the CDR3 is TGTGCCAGCAGCGTAGATCTCGGGAGTGAAAAACTGTTTTTT. Amino acids: CASSVDLGSEKLFF.

The chain has TRBV18 and TRBJ1-1, with D possibly matching TRBD1 (6 bases). The CDR3 length is 15 residues. Germline V gives CDR1 KGHSH, CDR2 LQKENI. V dropped 6 bases and J dropped 4 bases, with 18 bases sitting between them. The CDR3 loop is CASSPARGTTTEAFF. For the CDR3, the DNA is TGTGCCAGCTCCCCGGCAAGGGGGACGACCACTGAAGCTTTCTTT.

V usage is TRBV11-2 and J usage is TRBJ2-3; 7 positions agree with TRBD2. Germline lookup yields CDR1 SGHAT and CDR2 FQNNGV. Trimming took 4 bases from V and 1 from J; bases not matched to a gene: 5. The CDR3 has 15 amino acids. The CDR3 nucleotides read TGTGCCAGCAGCTACCTCCGGGGGGGCACAGATACGCAGTATTTT. It encodes CASSYLRGGTDTQYF.

This clone has a single count. The chain carries TRBV11-2 and TRBJ1-1, with D unresolved. Germline V CDR1 and CDR2: SGHAT, FQNNGV. The length of the CDR3 is 13 residues. Trimming left V 2 bases short and J 7 bases short, with 11 bases between. The CDR3 nucleotides read TGTGCCAGCAGCTTAATTGTGTCAGGTGAAGCTTTCTTT. Its protein is CASSLIVSGEAFF. The whole variable domain, filled in from reference TRBV11-2 and TRBJ1-1, reads EAGVAQSPRYKIIEKRQSVAFWCNPISGHATLYWYQQILGQGPKLLIQFQNNGVVDDSQLPKDRFSAERLKGVDSTLKIQPAKLEDSAVYLCASSLIVSGEAFFGQGTRLTVV.

The rearrangement joins TRBV7-9 to TRBJ1-1; D is undetermined. This CDR3 has 14 amino acids. The germline CDR1 and CDR2 sequences are SEHNR and FQNEAQ (reference sequence). The V end was cut by 7 bases, the J end by 3 bases, with 15 bases between. The CDR3 loop reads CASMRGGLYTEAFF. In nucleotides, the CDR3 is TGTGCCAGCATGCGGGGAGGGCTGTACACTGAAGCTTTCTTT.

The chain combines TRBV7-9 with TRBJ2-5; D is possibly TRBD1 (5 bases). V shed 0 bases and J shed 5 bases, with 10 bases lying between them. Germline V CDR1 and CDR2: SEHNR, FQNEAQ (reference sequence). The CDR3 has 14 amino acids. CDR3 in DNA: TGTGCCAGCAGCTTAGCGGCAGGGTTCGAGACCCAGTACTTC. Translated, it gives CASSLAAGFETQYF.

V and J are TRBV7-3 and TRBJ1-2; possibly TRBD1 for D (5 bases). The V end was cut by 1 base, the J end by 0 bases, with 9 bases between. The germline V gene has CDR1 SGHTA and CDR2 FQGTGA. The CDR3 covers 15 residues. CDR3 bases: TGTGCCAGCAGCTTAATGGCGGGGCCTAACTATGGCTACACCTTC. This translates into CASSLMAGPNYGYTF.

The rearrangement links TRBV9 to TRBJ2-5, with 7 bases that match TRBD1. The J segment lost 2 bases and the V segment lost 0 bases, leaving 10 bases of the junction unmatched. There are 17 residues in the CDR3. Germline V gives CDR1 SGDLS, CDR2 YYNGEE. The CDR3 bases are TGTGCCAGCAGCGTAGCTATCGGGACAGCTGGTCAAGAGACCCAGTACTTC. Protein: CASSVAIGTAGQETQYF.

This chain uses TRBV3-1 (or the pseudogene TRBV3-2) with TRBJ1-3; unclear D gene. The germline V gene has CDR1 LGHDT and CDR2 YNNKEL (reference sequence). Trimming removed 2 bases from V and 10 bases from J, with 6 bases in between. The CDR3 consists of 11 residues. The CDR3 spells CASSQQDTIYF. For the CDR3, the DNA is TGTGCCAGCAGCCAACAGGATACCATATATTTT.

The chain couples TRBV27 to TRBJ1-4; D perhaps matches TRBD1 (6 bases). Trimming shortened V by 5 bases and J by 11 bases, and 15 bases separated the two germline ends. The CDR3 loop spans 13 amino acids. The germline V gene has CDR1 MNHEY and CDR2 SMNVEV (reference sequence). In nucleotides, the CDR3 is TGTGCCAGCAGTCTCGACAGGTCGGAGAAACTGTTTTTT. Translating gives CASSLDRSEKLFF.

This clone turned up a few times. This chain uses TRBV2 with TRBJ2-2, with D hard to call. Trimming stripped 7 bases from V and 3 bases from J, with 6 bases between. Germline V gene sequence: CDR1 SNHLY, CDR2 FYNNEI. The CDR3 length is 12 residues. This chain's CDR3 is CASTGYTGELFF. The CDR3 DNA is TGTGCCAGCACCGGTTACACCGGGGAGCTGTTTTTT.

The chain carries TRBV30 and TRBJ2-7; 9 bases are shared with TRBD1. This CDR3 has 13 residues. Germline V gene data show CDR1 as GTSNPN and CDR2 as SVGIG (reference sequence). Trimming took 3 bases from V and 0 from J; bases not matched to a gene: 0. CDR3 protein: CAWRGQGSYEQYF. CDR3 sequence (DNA): TGTGCCTGGAGGGGACAGGGCTCCTACGAGCAGTACTTC.

The gene calls are TRBV11-2 and TRBJ1-4; no firm D call. The length of the CDR3 is 12 residues. The germline CDR1 and CDR2 sequences are SGHAT and FQNNGV. Deletions cut 4 bases from V and 8 bases from J, with 8 bases between. CDR3 in DNA: TGTGCCAGCAGCTCTAATCTCGAAAAACTGTTTTTT. This codes for CASSSNLEKLFF.

The chain has TRBV19 and TRBJ2-6, with TRBD1 identical over 9 bases. The CDR3 has 16 residues. Germline-derived CDR1 and CDR2 are LNHDA and SQIVND (reference sequence). The V and J ends lost 7 bases and 2 bases, in that order; junction bases with no gene match: 6. The CDR3 DNA reads as TGTGCCAGTACTGACAGGGGGACAGCTGGGGCCAACGTCCTGACTTTC. This gives the protein CASTDRGTAGANVLTF.

The CDR3: CASSFPGTGGYQPQHF. DNA for the CDR3: TGTGCCAGCAGTTTCCCCGGGACAGGGGGCTATCAGCCCCAGCATTTT. The chain couples TRBV28 to TRBJ1-5; 12 bases match TRBD1. This CDR3 region has 16 residues. V gave up 3 bases and J gave up 5 bases; unmatched junction bases: 5. CDR1 and CDR2 (germline): MDHEN, SYDVKM.

This rearrangement joins TRBV28 to TRBJ1-2, with D unclear. The CDR3 contains 14 residues. Deletions cut 5 bases from V and 4 bases from J, with 14 bases between. The V gene's germline CDR1 is MDHEN and CDR2 SYDVKM. The DNA of the CDR3 is TGTGCCAGCAGTCAAACAGCTCCGAGCTATGGCTACACCTTC. Protein: CASSQTAPSYGYTF.

The chain has TRBV5-5 and TRBJ1-1, with D unclear. CDR1 and CDR2 (germline): SGHKS, YYEKEE (reference sequence). Trimming removed 4 bases from V and 2 bases from J, with 15 bases in between. This CDR3 has 15 amino acids. The CDR3 spells CASSGTVEQNTEAFF. The CDR3 DNA sequence: TGTGCCAGCAGCGGTACAGTAGAACAAAACACTGAAGCTTTCTTT.

The chain is built from TRBV24-1 and TRBJ2-3; 10 nucleotides match TRBD2. The CDR3 loop spans 16 amino acids. Germline assignment: CDR1 KGHDR and CDR2 SFDVKD. Trimming took 4 bases from V and 4 from J; bases not matched to a gene: 7. As DNA, the CDR3 is TGTGCCACCAGTGACTTAAGCGGGGGGGCCCCAGATACGCAGTATTTT. It codes for CATSDLSGGAPDTQYF.

The rearrangement uses TRBV5-8 and TRBJ1-5; D is perhaps TRBD1 (6 bases). Trimming removed 2 bases at V and 6 bases at J, with 12 bases between. CDR3 length: 14 amino acids. Looked up from germline, CDR1 is SGHTS and CDR2 is YDEGEE. DNA for the CDR3: TGTGCCAGCAGCTTCAGGGGTAACGGTCAGCCCCAGCATTTT. Amino acid sequence: CASSFRGNGQPQHF. Filled out from reference TRBV5-8 and TRBJ1-5, the complete variable domain reads EAGVTQSPTHLIKTRGQQATLRCSPISGHTSVYWYQQALGLGLQFLLWYDEGEERNRGNFPPRFSGRQFPNYSSELNVNALELEDSALYLCASSFRGNGQPQHFGDGTRLSIL.